These T cell receptor beta chains were read from a single sample in a study of post-analysis software for immune sequencing data. TCRdb used MiXCR to reprocess the PCR reads, holding one entry per CDR3 protein. The table shows roughly 670,000 distinct CDR3 sequences, with 55% to 60% occurring only once. The sample was blood. The receptors here all came from a girl aged 2 to 9 with multiple sclerosis. CDR3s leave out the opening cysteine and the closing phenylalanine or tryptophan. Where a row states a size, it is once, few, many or the class of an expanded clone; other rows omit it.

clone size: -
CDR3 length: 15
J gene: TRBJ2-3
V gene: TRBV12-3/TRBV12-4
CDR3 protein: ASSLGSSGRLADTQY

clone size: -
CDR3 length: 13
J gene: TRBJ2-3
V gene: TRBV9
CDR3 protein: ASQYSGVSTDTQY

clone size: -
CDR3 length: 13
J gene: TRBJ1-1
V gene: TRBV6-1
CDR3 protein: ASRATPTGNPEAF

clone size: -
CDR3 length: 14
J gene: TRBJ2-1
V gene: TRBV3-1
CDR3 protein: ASSQGGVDRNNEQF

clone size: few
CDR3 length: 14
J gene: TRBJ2-6
V gene: TRBV20-1
CDR3 protein: SARARSRAGANVLT

clone size: -
CDR3 length: 12
J gene: TRBJ2-5
V gene: TRBV27
CDR3 protein: ASSPTGPQETQY

clone size: once
CDR3 length: 12
J gene: TRBJ1-6
V gene: TRBV27
CDR3 protein: ASSPGTANSPLH

clone size: -
CDR3 length: 16
J gene: TRBJ2-5
V gene: TRBV7-2
CDR3 protein: ASSPRPRGADTRETQY

clone size: few
CDR3 length: 15
J gene: TRBJ1-5
V gene: TRBV12-5
CDR3 protein: ASGLVLGRGLDQPQH

clone size: -
CDR3 length: 11
J gene: TRBJ2-1
V gene: TRBV6-2/TRBV6-3
CDR3 protein: ASSYSGYNEQF

clone size: -
CDR3 length: 13
J gene: TRBJ2-5
V gene: TRBV6-5
CDR3 protein: ASGVLAELQETQY

clone size: few
CDR3 length: 15
J gene: TRBJ2-7
V gene: TRBV20-1
CDR3 protein: SASVAGGPRRYHEQY

clone size: few
CDR3 length: 13
J gene: TRBJ2-3
V gene: TRBV5-1
CDR3 protein: ASSLELPGTDTQY

clone size: -
CDR3 length: 12
J gene: TRBJ2-3
V gene: TRBV6-1
CDR3 protein: ASSDRGPTDTQY

clone size: -
CDR3 length: 13
J gene: TRBJ2-1
V gene: TRBV29-1
CDR3 protein: SVEKGKRDPDEQF

clone size: -
CDR3 length: 13
J gene: TRBJ2-1
V gene: TRBV7-3
CDR3 protein: ASSPQGLGGDEQF

clone size: once
CDR3 length: 13
J gene: TRBJ2-5
V gene: TRBV28
CDR3 protein: ASSFRPGGRETQY

clone size: -
CDR3 length: 12
J gene: TRBJ2-1
V gene: TRBV20-1
CDR3 protein: SALQGLIYNEQF